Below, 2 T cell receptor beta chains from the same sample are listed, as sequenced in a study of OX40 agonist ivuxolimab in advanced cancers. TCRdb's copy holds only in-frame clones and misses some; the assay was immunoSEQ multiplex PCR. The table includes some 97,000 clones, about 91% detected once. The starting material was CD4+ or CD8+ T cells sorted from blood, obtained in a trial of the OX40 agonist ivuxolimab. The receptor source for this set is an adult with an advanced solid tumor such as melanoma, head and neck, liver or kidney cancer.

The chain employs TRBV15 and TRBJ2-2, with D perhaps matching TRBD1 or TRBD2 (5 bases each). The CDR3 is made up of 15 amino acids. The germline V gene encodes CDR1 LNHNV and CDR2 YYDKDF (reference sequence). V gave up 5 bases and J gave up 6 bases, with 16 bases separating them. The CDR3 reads CATSSTARGAGELFF. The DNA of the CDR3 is TGTGCCACCAGCTCAACCGCCAGAGGGGCCGGGGAGCTGTTTTTT.

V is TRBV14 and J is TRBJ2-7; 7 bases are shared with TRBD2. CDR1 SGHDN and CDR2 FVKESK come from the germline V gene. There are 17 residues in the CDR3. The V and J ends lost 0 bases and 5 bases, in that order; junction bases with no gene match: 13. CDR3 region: CASSQDGRRETLNEQYF. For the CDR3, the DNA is TGTGCCAGCAGCCAAGATGGGAGGCGGGAGACTCTCAACGAGCAGTACTTC.